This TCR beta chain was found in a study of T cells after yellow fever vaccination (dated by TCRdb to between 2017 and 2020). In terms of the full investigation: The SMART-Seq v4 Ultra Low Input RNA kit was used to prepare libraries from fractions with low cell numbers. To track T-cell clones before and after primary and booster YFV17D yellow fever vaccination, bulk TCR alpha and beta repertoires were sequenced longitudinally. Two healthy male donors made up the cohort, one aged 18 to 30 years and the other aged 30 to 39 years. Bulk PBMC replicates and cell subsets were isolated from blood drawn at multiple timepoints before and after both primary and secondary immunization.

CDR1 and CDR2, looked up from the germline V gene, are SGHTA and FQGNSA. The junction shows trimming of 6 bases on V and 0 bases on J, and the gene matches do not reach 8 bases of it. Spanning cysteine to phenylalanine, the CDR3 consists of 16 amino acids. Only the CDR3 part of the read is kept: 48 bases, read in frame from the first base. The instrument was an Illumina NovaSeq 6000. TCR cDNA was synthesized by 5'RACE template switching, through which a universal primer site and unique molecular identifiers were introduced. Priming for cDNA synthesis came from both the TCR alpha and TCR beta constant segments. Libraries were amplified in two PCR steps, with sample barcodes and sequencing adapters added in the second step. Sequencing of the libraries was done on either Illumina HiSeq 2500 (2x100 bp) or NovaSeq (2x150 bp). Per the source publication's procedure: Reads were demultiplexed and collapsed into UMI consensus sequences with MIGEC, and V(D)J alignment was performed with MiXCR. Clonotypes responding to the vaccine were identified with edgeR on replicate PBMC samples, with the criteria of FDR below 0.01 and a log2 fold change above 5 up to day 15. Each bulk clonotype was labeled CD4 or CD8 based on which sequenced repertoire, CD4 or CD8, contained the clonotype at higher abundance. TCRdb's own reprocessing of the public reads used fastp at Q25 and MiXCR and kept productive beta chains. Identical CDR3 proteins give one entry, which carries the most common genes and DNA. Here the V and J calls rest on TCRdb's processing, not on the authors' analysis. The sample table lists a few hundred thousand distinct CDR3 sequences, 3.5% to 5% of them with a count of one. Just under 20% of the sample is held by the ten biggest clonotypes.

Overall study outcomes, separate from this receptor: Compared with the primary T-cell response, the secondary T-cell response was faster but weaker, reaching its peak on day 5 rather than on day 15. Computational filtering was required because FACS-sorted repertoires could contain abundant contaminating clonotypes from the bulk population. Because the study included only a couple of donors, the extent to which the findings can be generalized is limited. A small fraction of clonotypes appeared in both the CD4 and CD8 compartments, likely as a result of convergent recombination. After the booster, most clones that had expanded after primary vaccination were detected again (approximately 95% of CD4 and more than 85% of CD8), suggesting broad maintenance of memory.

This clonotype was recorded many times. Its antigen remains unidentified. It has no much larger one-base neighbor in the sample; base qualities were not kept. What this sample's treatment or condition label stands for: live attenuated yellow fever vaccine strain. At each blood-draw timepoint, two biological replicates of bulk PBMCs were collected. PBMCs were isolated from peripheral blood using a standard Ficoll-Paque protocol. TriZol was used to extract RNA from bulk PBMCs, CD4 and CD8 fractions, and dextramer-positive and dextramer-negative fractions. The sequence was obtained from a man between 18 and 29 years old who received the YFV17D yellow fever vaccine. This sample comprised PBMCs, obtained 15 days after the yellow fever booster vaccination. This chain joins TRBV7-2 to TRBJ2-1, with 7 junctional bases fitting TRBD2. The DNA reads TGTGCCAGCAGGCCCCAAACTAGCGCCTCCTACAATGAGCAGTTCTTC. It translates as CASRPQTSASYNEQFF.